This T cell receptor beta chain was obtained from a study of post-analysis software for immune sequencing data. Study in general: Secondary progressive, relapsing-remitting and progressive-relapsing multiple sclerosis were among the included disease courses.

Comments on this clonotype: No antigen is known for it.

Deletions cut 0 bases from V and 0 bases from J, with 15 bases between. Germline loops: CDR1 DFQATT, CDR2 SNEGSKA (reference sequence). The length of the CDR3 is 17 residues. Researchers reported that TCR beta cDNA libraries carried unique molecular identifiers. T cells numbering roughly 1 to 10 million yielded some 500,000 cDNA molecules. TCRdb reprocessed the PCR reads with MiXCR, giving one entry per CDR3 protein. The table lists approximately 350,000 distinct CDR3 sequences, roughly 35% of them singletons, with 13% in the top ten. General study points: Clustering by F measure revealed strong co-clustering among samples prepared together in one batch. Among multiple sclerosis patients, normalized Chao1 diversity was significantly below that of controls. Four to six TRBV segments were more frequent in patients than controls; TRBV5-6, TRBV5-1 and TRBV20-1 belonged to this group.

The clonotype originates from a girl aged 10 to 17 with multiple sclerosis. J is TRBJ2-1 and V is TRBV20-1; D perhaps matches TRBD2 (6 bases). Sequenced sample: blood. This CDR3 reads CSARDPGGASSYNEQFF. The CDR3 DNA follows: TGCAGTGCTAGAGATCCTGGCGGGGCCAGCTCCTACAATGAGCAGTTCTTC.